This T cell receptor (beta chain) is from a study of OX40 agonist ivuxolimab in advanced cancers. Whole-study context: Patients were roughly 83% male with ages roughly 23 to 79, mean 60.

Libraries were prepared by immunoSEQ multiplex PCR; TCRdb keeps only in-frame clonotypes and omits some of them. Here the sample spans more than 55,000 clones, roughly 86% being singletons. This clone was seen a single time. Autoimmune disease history or systemic immunosuppression barred patients. The receptor comes from an adult with an advanced solid tumor such as melanoma, head and neck, liver or kidney cancer. The sample consisted of CD4+ or CD8+ T cells sorted from blood, taken in a trial of the OX40 agonist ivuxolimab.

The CDR3 DNA reads as TGTGCCAGCGGCTGGGGGACAGGGCAGAACACTGAAGCTTTCTTT. This codes for CASGWGTGQNTEAFF. The rearrangement links TRBV6-5 to TRBJ1-1, with 9 bases aligning to TRBD1. The junction had 8 bases not matched to a gene; V was cut back by 8 bases and J by 1 base. Per the germline V gene, CDR1 is MNHEY and CDR2 is SVGAGI. The CDR3 runs to 15 residues.